This T cell receptor beta chain was captured by sequencing in a study of radiation and T cells in renal cell carcinoma (dated by TCRdb to the early 2020s). A note on the overall study: TCR beta sequencing covered fewer than 60 samples in total, comprising around 25 tumors and roughly 27 peripheral blood samples. The final blood draw was performed at 4 weeks after radiation, at the same time as nephrectomy. Across all 50 or so samples, 4,016,671 unique CDR3 nucleotide sequences, encoding 2,658,974 unique CDR3 amino acid sequences, were identified. Paper-wide results and their limitations: Because the trial had a single-armed design, the trial could not examine how radiation dose or scheduling affected the TCR repertoire. Dynamics of the blood repertoire were not tracked past 4 weeks after treatment. Because no pretreatment tumor biopsies were available, whether clonotypes were present in the tumor at baseline could not be determined. Top tumor clonotypes rose in blood from baseline to 2 weeks post-radiation, then contracted by 4 weeks, suggesting transient expansion of tumor-resident clones.

Explained via the paper, the time point label denotes: blood 4 weeks post-SBRT, at nephrectomy. Reading the label with the study, this specimen's treatment or condition is: 15 Gy SBRT to primary tumor, nephrectomy 4 weeks later. Samples were obtained from a clinical trial, in which 15 Gy stereotactic body radiation therapy was delivered to primary renal cell carcinomas and nephrectomy was performed 4 weeks later. To track tumor-enriched clonotypes, serial peripheral blood was sampled from radiation-treated patients at baseline and at 2 weeks and 4 weeks after SBRT. Every patient's renal cell carcinoma showed clear cell pathology. The QIAamp DNA Blood Mini Kit (Qiagen) was used to prepare genomic DNA for TCR sequencing. Only samples passing all quality control checks were included in the analyses. Notes on this clone: Its target antigen remains unknown. No much larger clonotype is one base removed from it; base qualities were not supplied.

TCR beta libraries were generated from genomic DNA with the immunoSEQ kit, following the manufacturer's recommendations. To prepare libraries, a first multiplex PCR with proprietary primers was run, followed by a second PCR that added unique barcodes, and a bead cleanup was done after each round. Each sample batch included a kit-provided positive control reaction and a negative control reaction. The final libraries were assessed on an Agilent 4200 TapeStation D1000 ScreenTape, pooled by volume, and quantified by qPCR. Sequencing was performed on an Illumina NextSeq500 using a MidOutput 150-cycle cartridge, with 156 Read1 cycles, 15 Index1 cycles, and the kit custom primers. The pooled library was loaded at 1.0 pM, and approximately 18% PhiX control was spiked in. The authors' pipeline ran thus. Vendor-processed data were analyzed in R, with a clonotype defined as all T cells sharing the same CDR3 nucleotide sequence. In the clone abundance analyses, frequencies were normalized to the 10,000 most abundant clones in each sample. Before analysis, public T cell clones were removed, and these numbered fewer than five per sample on average. An abundance difference of at least 32-fold between compartments was the criterion for calling clonotypes tumor-enriched or baseline blood-enriched. A beta-binomial differential abundance model was used to identify clonotypes that expanded or contracted between blood time points. Tumor-blood repertoire similarity was measured with the Baroni-Urbani and Buser coefficient, and groups were compared using two-tailed Wilcoxon tests in R. TCRdb obtained this table from immuneACCESS and retained in-frame rearrangements with V and J assigned. These tables miss some clones; where compared with another copy, unresolved V genes account for less than half of the shortfall, and the remainder is unexplained. The V and J calls and clone size are taken from that table; D and trimming were inferred from the DNA. A total of about 100,000 clones appear in this sample, approximately 82% of them only once. Approximately 7.8% of the sample rests with the top ten.

Per the germline V gene (reference sequence), MNHNY is the CDR1 and SVGAGI is the CDR2. Inclusive of the bounding cysteine and phenylalanine, the CDR3 is 15 residues long. Just CDR3 DNA is preserved here, 45 bases in frame from base 1. V is cut back by 5 bases and J by 5 bases, with 10 bases in the junction unmatched. The sequence is built from TRBV6-6 and TRBJ2-5; TRBD1 lines up with 8 middle nucleotides. The sequenced sample was blood, obtained from a patient whose treatment included radiotherapy and nephrectomy. The sequence was collected from a man in his sixties with renal cell carcinoma. Read as DNA, the sequence is TGTGCCAGCAGTCTAACAGGGGGACCTAAGGAGACCCAGTACTTC. Translation gives CASSLTGGPKETQYF.